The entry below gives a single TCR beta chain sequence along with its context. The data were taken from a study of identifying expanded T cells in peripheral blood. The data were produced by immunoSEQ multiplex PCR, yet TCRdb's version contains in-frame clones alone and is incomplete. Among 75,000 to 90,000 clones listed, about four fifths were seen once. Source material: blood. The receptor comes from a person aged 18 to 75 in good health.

CDR3 residues: CASSLAQETQYF. The CDR3 DNA is TGTGCCAGCAGCTTAGCGCAAGAGACCCAGTACTTC. The rearrangement links TRBV11-2 to TRBJ2-5; the D is unclear. The CDR3 sequence is 12 residues long. Germline V lookup: CDR1 SGHAT, CDR2 FQNNGV. V dropped 1 base and J dropped 2 bases, with 2 bases sitting between them.